Many counts were recorded for the clone carrying this TCR beta chain. This record comes from a study of glioma-infiltrating T cells. The length of the CDR3 is 12 residues. Germline V gene lookup returns CDR1 ENHRY and CDR2 SYGVKD. With 7 bases removed from V and 0 bases from J, the gap between germline ends came to 5 bases. Amplification of TCR alpha and beta CDR3 regions from RNA used iRepertoire nested multiplex PCR. Using its own MiXCR run on the multiplex PCR reads, TCRdb lists one record per CDR3 protein. The data hold more than 95,000 distinct CDR3 sequences, with about 30% observed a single time.

Sequenced: glioma tissue, nonneoplastic brain tissue, or PBMCs (not recorded which). V gene TRBV10-3 combines with J gene TRBJ2-3; the D is unclear. This sequence was found in a human donor with low-grade glioma or glioblastoma, undergoing nonglioma brain surgery, or in good health (not recorded which). CDR3: CAIKGSTDTQYF. CDR3 in DNA: TGTGCCATCAAAGGAAGCACAGATACGCAGTATTTT.